The rows below give T cell receptor beta chains drawn from one sample of a study of patients and donors after allogeneic stem cell transplantation. Via MiXCR, TCRdb re-called the RT-PCR reads, giving one row per CDR3 protein. This table holds roughly 960,000 distinct CDR3 sequences, approximately 18% found once. The sequencing sample was made of blood, either unsorted or a sorted T cell fraction (not recorded which). These receptors were collected from a human donor who was either an allogeneic HSCT recipient or a stem cell or donor lymphocyte infusion donor (not recorded which). It is not recorded whose cells these are; they may come from a transplant donor. CDR3s include the opening cysteine and the closing phenylalanine or tryptophan. D genes are given only for firm matches. Clone size appears in some rows only: once, few, many, or a class for an expanded clone.

size: NA; V: TRBV3-1; J: TRBJ2-7; D: TRBD2; DNA: TGTGCCAGCAGCCAACTAGCGGGAGGCACCCCCTACGAGCAGTACTTC; CDR3: CASSQLAGGTPYEQYF
size: NA; V: TRBV2; J: TRBJ1-1; D: TRBD1; DNA: TGTGCCAGCAGTGATACAGGGGGCAGAACTGAAGCTTTCTTT; CDR3: CASSDTGGRTEAFF
size: NA; V: TRBV11-1; J: TRBJ1-5; D: TRBD1; DNA: TGTGCCAGCAGCTTACAGGACAGGGGGCTTTCAGGTAATCAGCCCCAGCATTTT; CDR3: CASSLQDRGLSGNQPQHF
size: few; V: TRBV20-1; J: TRBJ2-7; D: NA; DNA: TGCAGTGCTCACTCAGATACGTACGAGCAGTACTTC; CDR3: CSAHSDTYEQYF
size: NA; V: TRBV5-1; J: TRBJ1-4; D: TRBD1; DNA: TGCGCCAGCAGCCCGACAGGGCGGTCTGAAAAACTGTTTTTT; CDR3: CASSPTGRSEKLFF
size: few; V: TRBV30; J: TRBJ2-7; D: NA; DNA: TGTGCCTGGAGTCCCCTCGCCCACTACTACGAGCAGTACTTC; CDR3: CAWSPLAHYYEQYF
size: once; V: TRBV2; J: TRBJ2-1; D: NA; DNA: TGTGCCAGCAGTGCCCGAACTGTCTCCTACAATGAGCAGTTCTTC; CDR3: CASSARTVSYNEQFF
size: once; V: TRBV19; J: TRBJ1-5; D: NA; DNA: TGTGCCAGTACCCTGGAGGGGACGGTTTATAGCAATCAGCCCCAGCATTTT; CDR3: CASTLEGTVYSNQPQHF
size: NA; V: TRBV5-1; J: TRBJ2-7; D: TRBD2; DNA: TGCGCCAGCAGCTTGGGGGGCGGGGGAAGTCACTACGAGCAGTACTTC; CDR3: CASSLGGGGSHYEQYF
size: few; V: TRBV6-1; J: TRBJ2-2; D: NA; DNA: TGTGCCAGCAGTGCTTCAGTGGCGAACACCGGGGAGCTGTTTTTT; CDR3: CASSASVANTGELFF
size: NA; V: TRBV9; J: TRBJ2-5; D: TRBD2; DNA: TGTGCCAGCAGCGTATCAGCGGGAGAAAGAGAGACCCAGTACTTC; CDR3: CASSVSAGERETQYF
size: few; V: TRBV4-2; J: TRBJ2-1; D: TRBD2; DNA: TGTGCCAGCAGCCAATTACTAGCGCCATCGTCGCACCGAAATGAGCAGTTCTTC; CDR3: CASSQLLAPSSHRNEQFF
size: many; V: TRBV12-3/TRBV12-4; J: TRBJ1-1; D: NA; DNA: TGTGCCAGCAGTACCCGACAGGCTATGAACACTGAAGCTTTCTTT; CDR3: CASSTRQAMNTEAFF
size: NA; V: TRBV4-2; J: TRBJ2-1; D: TRBD1; DNA: TGTGCCAGCAGCGTCGATCTGGGACAGGGGGCGCGAAGTAACAATGAGCAGTTCTTC; CDR3: CASSVDLGQGARSNNEQFF
size: few; V: TRBV14; J: TRBJ1-2; D: NA; DNA: TGTGCCAGCAGCCAAGTGCCAAAGTATGGCTACACCTTC; CDR3: CASSQVPKYGYTF
size: few; V: TRBV18; J: TRBJ2-3; D: TRBD2; DNA: TGTGCCAGCTCACCTCCGGGACTAGCGGGCACAGATACGCAGTATTTT; CDR3: CASSPPGLAGTDTQYF
size: few; V: TRBV29-1; J: TRBJ2-7; D: NA; DNA: TGCAGCGTTGGGGTCTCCTACGAGCAGTACTTC; CDR3: CSVGVSYEQYF
size: NA; V: TRBV5-1; J: TRBJ2-3; D: TRBD2; DNA: TGCGCCAGCAGCTTGGAAGCGGGGGGATACACAGATACGCAGTATTTT; CDR3: CASSLEAGGYTDTQYF
size: few; V: TRBV12-3/TRBV12-4; J: TRBJ1-5; D: NA; DNA: TGTGCCAGCAGTACAGGGCCGACTCAGCCCCAGCATTTT; CDR3: CASSTGPTQPQHF
size: NA; V: TRBV4-2; J: TRBJ2-2; D: NA; DNA: TGTGCCAGCAGCCAAGAGCCGAGGGGGACGAACACCGGGGAGCTGTTTTTT; CDR3: CASSQEPRGTNTGELFF
size: NA; V: TRBV20-1; J: TRBJ2-3; D: NA; DNA: TGCAGTGCTAGACCGGGACGGTTCTTAGCAGATACGCAGTATTTT; CDR3: CSARPGRFLADTQYF